This paragraph covers one T cell receptor (beta chain) sequence. The antigen is not known. These data come from a study of cytomegalovirus exposure and HLA in healthy donors. Study information: The same platform was used for the 90 to 150 validation repertoires as for the roughly 660 first-cohort repertoires, as reported in a later analysis.

The CDR3 loop spans 16 amino acids. V shed 4 bases and J 4 bases; nucleotides not matched to a gene: 8. Germline V gives CDR1 SGHRS, CDR2 YFSETQ. Broader study findings: According to a later analysis, TCR clusters from the first cohort tended to co-occur in the roughly 110 validation repertoires.

The data were produced by immunoSEQ multiplex PCR, yet TCRdb's version contains in-frame clones alone and is incomplete. This table holds roughly 90,000 clones, over 85% found once. Sequenced: PBMCs. The receptor was derived from a woman under 40 in good health and CMV-seropositive. The chain couples TRBV5-1 to TRBJ1-1; 12 nucleotides match TRBD1. CDR3: CASSPGTGGGGTEAFF. In nucleotides, the CDR3 is TGCGCCAGCAGCCCTGGGACAGGGGGCGGGGGCACTGAAGCTTTCTTT. Filled out from reference TRBV5-1 and TRBJ1-1, the complete variable domain reads KAGVTQTPRYLIKTRGQQVTLSCSPISGHRSVSWYQQTPGQGLQFLFEYFSETQRNKGNFPGRFSGRQFSNSRSEMNVSTLELGDSALYLCASSPGTGGGGTEAFFGQGTRLTVV.